This entry describes one T cell receptor beta chain. In germline, CDR1 is PRHDT, CDR2 FYEKMQ (reference sequence). This CDR3 comprises 15 residues. The V gene end was trimmed by 4 bases and the J gene end by 7 bases; junction bases not matched to a gene: 9. This sample is part of a study of blood T cell repertoires in COVID-19. Original processing notes: Nucleated cell number was recorded as an estimate derived from reference gene primer amplification. TCRdb's table, derived via immunoSEQ multiplex PCR, lists solely in-frame clones and lacks some. The D gene and trimming were derived from the DNA, and the V and J assignments and clone size from that table. The sample records tens of thousands of clones, about 86% being singletons.

Specimen: peripheral blood. The receptor was derived from a woman of 80 years or more in a cohort sampled during active or convalescent COVID-19. V and J are TRBV13 and TRBJ1-2; 10 positions match TRBD1. In nucleotides, the CDR3 is TGTGCCAGCAGCTCCGGGACAGGGGTAAAGGGTGGCTACACCTTC. Encoded protein: CASSSGTGVKGGYTF.